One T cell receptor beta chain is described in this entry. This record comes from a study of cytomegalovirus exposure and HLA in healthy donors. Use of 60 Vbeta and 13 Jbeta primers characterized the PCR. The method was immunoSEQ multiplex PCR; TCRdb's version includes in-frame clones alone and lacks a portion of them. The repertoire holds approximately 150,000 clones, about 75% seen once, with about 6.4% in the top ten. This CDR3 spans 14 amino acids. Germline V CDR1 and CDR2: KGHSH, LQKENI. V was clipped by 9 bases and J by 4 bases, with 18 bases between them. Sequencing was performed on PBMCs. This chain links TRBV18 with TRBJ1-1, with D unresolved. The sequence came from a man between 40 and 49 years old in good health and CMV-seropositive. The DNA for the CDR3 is TGTGCCAGTGGTAAAAAACGGGAGCTCACTGAAGCTTTCTTT. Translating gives CASGKKRELTEAFF.